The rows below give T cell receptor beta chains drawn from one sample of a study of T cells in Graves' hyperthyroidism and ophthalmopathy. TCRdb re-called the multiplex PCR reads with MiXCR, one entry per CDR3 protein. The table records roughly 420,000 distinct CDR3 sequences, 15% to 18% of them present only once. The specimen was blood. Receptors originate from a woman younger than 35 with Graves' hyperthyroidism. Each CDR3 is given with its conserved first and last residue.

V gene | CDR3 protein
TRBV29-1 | CSVTPDRGGYGYTF
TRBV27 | CASSLRQGFYEQYF
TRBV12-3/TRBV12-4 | CASSLVGLAGWSGELFF
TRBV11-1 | CASSRFGSGSTTYEQYF
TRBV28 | CASRSVWTGIYEQYF
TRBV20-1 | CRGGSGEKLFF
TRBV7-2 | CASSLLRGQETQYF
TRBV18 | CASSLLTGELFF
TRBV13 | CASSIRQLNYGYTF
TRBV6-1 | CASSEESGGPREQYF
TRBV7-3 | CASSTGHSNTIYF
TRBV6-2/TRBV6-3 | CASSPYVAGGNPYNEQFF
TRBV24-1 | CATSDPGRGSGGYTF
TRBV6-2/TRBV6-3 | CASCNRDRPYQETQYF
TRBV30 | CAWRGTGASVAFF
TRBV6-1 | CASSEGTGSYEQYF
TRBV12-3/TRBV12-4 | CASSLDTASNQPQHF
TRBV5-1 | CASSLSGAGDTGELFF
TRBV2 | CASRPGATEAFF
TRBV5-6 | CASSLLGQGTNYGYTF
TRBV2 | CASRWETESPLHF
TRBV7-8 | CASSLAPSMGRTQYF
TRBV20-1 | CSARDQVAGSSYEQYF
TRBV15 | CATSRARGGTDTQYF
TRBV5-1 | CASSLYESSYNSPLHF
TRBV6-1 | CASTAGRRASTNEKLFF
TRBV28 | CASSYVASRETQYF
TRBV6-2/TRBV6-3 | CASSPLGTGLFGYTF
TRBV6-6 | CASSYKSPGGSGTYEQYF
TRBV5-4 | CASSQTSGGYTF
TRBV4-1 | CASSQGSGRISTYNEQFF
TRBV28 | CASSQPSLGEHNYGYTF
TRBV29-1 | CSVRTSSYEQYF
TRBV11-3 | CASSLGRLAGRYEQYF
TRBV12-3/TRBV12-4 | CASRRRGLNTEAFF
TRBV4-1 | CASSQDGGYGYTF
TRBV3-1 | CASSQDVDSRDTQYF
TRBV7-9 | CASSSGGAGAQPQHF
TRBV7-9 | CASSLVLAGVDEQFF
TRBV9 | CASSVGALPWTGRIMNTEAFF
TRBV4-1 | CASSQDEGPFPYEQYF
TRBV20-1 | CSARPLNSGNYEQYF
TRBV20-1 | CSAREGEDSPLHF
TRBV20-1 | CSARGTSGIETSYNEQFF
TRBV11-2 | CASSSGWGHSYEQYF
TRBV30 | CAWSVLGQGFREQYF
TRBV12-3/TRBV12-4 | CASSLQGALGNQPQHF
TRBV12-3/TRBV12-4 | CAIRRGGYTF